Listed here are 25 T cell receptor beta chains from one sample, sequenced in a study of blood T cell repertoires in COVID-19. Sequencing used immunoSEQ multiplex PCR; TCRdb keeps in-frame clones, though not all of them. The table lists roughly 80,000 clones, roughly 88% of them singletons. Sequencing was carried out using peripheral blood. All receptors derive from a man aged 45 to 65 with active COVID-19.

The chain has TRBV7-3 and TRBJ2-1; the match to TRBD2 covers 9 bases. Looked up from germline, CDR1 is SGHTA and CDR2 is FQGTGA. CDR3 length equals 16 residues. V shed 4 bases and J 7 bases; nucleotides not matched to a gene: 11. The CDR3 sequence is CASSSLAGPFRNEQFF. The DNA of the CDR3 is TGTGCCAGCAGCTCTCTAGCGGGACCTTTTCGGAATGAGCAGTTCTTC. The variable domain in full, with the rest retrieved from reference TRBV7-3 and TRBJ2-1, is GAGVSQTPSNKVTEKGKYVELRCDPISGHTALYWYRQSLGQGPEFLIYFQGTGAADDSGLPNDRFFAVRPEGSVSTLKIQRTERGDSAVYLCASSSLAGPFRNEQFFGPGTRLTVL.

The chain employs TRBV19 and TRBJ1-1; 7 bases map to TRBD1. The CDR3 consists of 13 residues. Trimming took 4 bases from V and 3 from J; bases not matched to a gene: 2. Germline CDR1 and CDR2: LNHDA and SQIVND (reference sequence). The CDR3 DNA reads TGTGCCAGTAGTAAAGGGACAGACACTGAAGCTTTCTTT. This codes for CASSKGTDTEAFF.

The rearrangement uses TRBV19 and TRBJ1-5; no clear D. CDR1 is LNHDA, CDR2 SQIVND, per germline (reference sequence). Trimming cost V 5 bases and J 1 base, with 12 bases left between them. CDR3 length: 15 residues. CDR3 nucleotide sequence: TGTGCCAGTAGTTGGGCGGAGGGAAGCAATCAGCCCCAGCATTTT. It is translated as CASSWAEGSNQPQHF.

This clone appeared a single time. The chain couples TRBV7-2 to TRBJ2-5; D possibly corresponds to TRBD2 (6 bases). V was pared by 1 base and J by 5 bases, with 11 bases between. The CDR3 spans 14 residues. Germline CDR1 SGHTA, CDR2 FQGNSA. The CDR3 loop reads CASSLDRGGETQYF. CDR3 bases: TGTGCCAGCAGCTTAGACCGTGGGGGGGAGACCCAGTACTTC.

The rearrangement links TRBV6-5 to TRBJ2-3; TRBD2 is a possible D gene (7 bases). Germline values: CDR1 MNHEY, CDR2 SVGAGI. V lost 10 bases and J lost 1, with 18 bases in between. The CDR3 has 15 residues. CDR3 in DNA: TGTGCCACCAGACCCCGGGGGGCCGGCACAGATACGCAGTATTTT. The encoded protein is CATRPRGAGTDTQYF.

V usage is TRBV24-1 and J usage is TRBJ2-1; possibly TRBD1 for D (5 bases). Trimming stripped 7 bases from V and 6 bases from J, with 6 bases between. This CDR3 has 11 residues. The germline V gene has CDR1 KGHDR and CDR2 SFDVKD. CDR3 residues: CATSRANEQFF. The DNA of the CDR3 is TGTGCCACCAGCAGGGCCAATGAGCAGTTCTTC.

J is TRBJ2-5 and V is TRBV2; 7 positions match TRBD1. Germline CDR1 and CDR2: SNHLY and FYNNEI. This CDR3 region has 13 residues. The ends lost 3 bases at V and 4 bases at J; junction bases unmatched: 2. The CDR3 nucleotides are TGTGCCAGCAGTGACGACAGGGCAGAGACCCAGTACTTC. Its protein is CASSDDRAETQYF.

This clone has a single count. This CDR3 reads CASSEIAGGPLEQFF. CDR3 coding DNA: TGTGCCAGTAGTGAGATAGCGGGAGGGCCCCTTGAGCAGTTCTTC. V and J are TRBV19 and TRBJ2-1, with 11 bases identical to TRBD2. The germline V gene encodes CDR1 LNHDA and CDR2 SQIVND (reference sequence). V lost 5 bases and J lost 9; bases outside the gene matches: 9. CDR3 size: 15 residues.

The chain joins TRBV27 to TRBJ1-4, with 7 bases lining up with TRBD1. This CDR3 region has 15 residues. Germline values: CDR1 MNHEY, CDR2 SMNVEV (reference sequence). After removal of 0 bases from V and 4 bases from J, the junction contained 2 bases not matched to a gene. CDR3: CASSLSGTDNEKLFF. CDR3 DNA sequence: TGTGCCAGCAGTTTATCTGGGACAGATAATGAAAAACTGTTTTTT.

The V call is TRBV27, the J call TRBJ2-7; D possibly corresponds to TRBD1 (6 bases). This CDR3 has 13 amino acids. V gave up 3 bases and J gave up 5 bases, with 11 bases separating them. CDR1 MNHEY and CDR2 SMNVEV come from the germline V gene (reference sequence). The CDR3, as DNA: TGTGCCAGCAGTTTGCCAGGGGTGGACGAGCAGTACTTC. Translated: CASSLPGVDEQYF.

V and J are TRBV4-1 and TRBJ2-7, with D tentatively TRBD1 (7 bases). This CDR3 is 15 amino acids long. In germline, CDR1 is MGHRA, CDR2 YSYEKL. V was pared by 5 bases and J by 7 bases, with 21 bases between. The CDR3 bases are TGCGCCAGCAGCTACGAGACAGGGAGGTTGGGTGAGCAGTACTTC. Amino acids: CASSYETGRLGEQYF.

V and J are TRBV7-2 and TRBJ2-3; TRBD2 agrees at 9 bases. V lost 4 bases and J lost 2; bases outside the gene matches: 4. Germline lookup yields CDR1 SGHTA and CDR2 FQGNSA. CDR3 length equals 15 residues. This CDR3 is CASSSWTSVTDTQYF. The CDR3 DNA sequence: TGTGCCAGCAGCTCCTGGACTAGCGTCACAGATACGCAGTATTTT.

The CDR3 reads CASKDIYTGELFF. The CDR3 coding sequence is TGTGCCAGTAAGGACATCTACACCGGGGAGCTGTTTTTT. The chain couples TRBV19 to TRBJ2-2, with D possibly TRBD1 on 5 matching bases. Germline-derived CDR1 and CDR2 are LNHDA and SQIVND (reference sequence). Trimming left V 7 bases short and J 3 bases short, with 9 bases between. This CDR3 is 13 amino acids long.

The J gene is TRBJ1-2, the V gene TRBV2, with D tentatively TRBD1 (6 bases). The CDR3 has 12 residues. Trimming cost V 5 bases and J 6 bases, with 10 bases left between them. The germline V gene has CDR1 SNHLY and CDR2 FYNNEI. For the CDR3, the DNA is TGTGCCAGCAGTAGGGGGGGCAATGGCTACACCTTC. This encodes CASSRGGNGYTF.

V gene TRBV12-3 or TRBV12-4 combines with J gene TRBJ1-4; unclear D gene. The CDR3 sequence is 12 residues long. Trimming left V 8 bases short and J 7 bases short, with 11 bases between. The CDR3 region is CASGLPVEKLFF. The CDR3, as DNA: TGTGCCAGCGGCCTCCCTGTTGAAAAACTGTTTTTT.

In DNA form, the CDR3 reads TGCGCCAGCAGCCCAGGGTTGCCTCGCTTCAATCAGCCCCAGCATTTT. It specifies CASSPGLPRFNQPQHF. The rearrangement joins TRBV5-1 to TRBJ1-5, with D possibly TRBD1 on 5 matching bases. There are 16 residues in the CDR3. The germline V gene has CDR1 SGHRS and CDR2 YFSETQ. Trimming cost V 4 bases and J 3 bases, with 17 bases left between them.

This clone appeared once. For the CDR3, the DNA is TGTGCCAGCGCCTACTATCCTGGTGAGCAGTTCTTC. Residues: CASAYYPGEQFF. The chain combines TRBV6-6 with TRBJ2-1; unclear D gene. Looked up from germline, CDR1 is MNHNY and CDR2 is SVGAGI (reference sequence). Trimming cost V 8 bases and J 9 bases, with 14 bases left between them. The CDR3 sequence is 12 residues long.

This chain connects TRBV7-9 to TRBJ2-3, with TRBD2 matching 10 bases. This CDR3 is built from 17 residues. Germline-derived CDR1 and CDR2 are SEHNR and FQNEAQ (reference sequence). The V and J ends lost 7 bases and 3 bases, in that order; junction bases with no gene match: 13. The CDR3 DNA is TGTGCCAGCACCCTATTGACTAGCGGGTTGTTGACAGATACGCAGTATTTT. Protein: CASTLLTSGLLTDTQYF.

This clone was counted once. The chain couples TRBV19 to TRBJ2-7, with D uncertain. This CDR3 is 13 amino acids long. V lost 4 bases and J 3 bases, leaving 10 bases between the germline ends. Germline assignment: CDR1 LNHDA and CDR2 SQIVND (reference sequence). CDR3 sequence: CASSKEYSYEQYF. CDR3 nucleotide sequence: TGTGCCAGTAGTAAGGAATACAGCTACGAGCAGTACTTC. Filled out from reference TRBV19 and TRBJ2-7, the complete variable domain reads DGGITQSPKYLFRKEGQNVTLSCEQNLNHDAMYWYRQDPGQGLRLIYYSQIVNDFQKGDIAEGYSVSREKKESFPLTVTSAQKNPTAFYLCASSKEYSYEQYFGPGTRLTVT.

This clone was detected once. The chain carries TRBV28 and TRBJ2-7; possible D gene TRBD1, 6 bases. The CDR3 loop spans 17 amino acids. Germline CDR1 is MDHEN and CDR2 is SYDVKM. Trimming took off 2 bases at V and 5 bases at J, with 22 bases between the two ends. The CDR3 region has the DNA TGTGCCAGCAGTTTACGGGGCGGTGAAGGGGGAGCGAACGAGCAGTACTTC. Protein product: CASSLRGGEGGANEQYF.

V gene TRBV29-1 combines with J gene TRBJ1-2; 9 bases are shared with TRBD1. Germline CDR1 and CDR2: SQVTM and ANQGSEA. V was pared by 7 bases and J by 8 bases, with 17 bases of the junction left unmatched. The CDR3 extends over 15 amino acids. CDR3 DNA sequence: TGCAGCGGTGGAGCCCTACAGGGGGCAATGAGCGGCTACACCTTC. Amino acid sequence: CSGGALQGAMSGYTF.

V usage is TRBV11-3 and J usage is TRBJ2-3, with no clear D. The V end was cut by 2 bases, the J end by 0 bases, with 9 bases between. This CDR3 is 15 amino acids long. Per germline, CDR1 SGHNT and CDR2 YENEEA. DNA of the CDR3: TGTGCCAGCAGCTTAATACAGAGTAGCACAGATACGCAGTATTTT. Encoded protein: CASSLIQSSTDTQYF.

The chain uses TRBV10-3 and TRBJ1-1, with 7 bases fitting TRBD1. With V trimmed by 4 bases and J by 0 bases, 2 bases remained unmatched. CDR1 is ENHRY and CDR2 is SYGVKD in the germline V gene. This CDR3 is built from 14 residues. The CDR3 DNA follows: TGTGCCATCAGTGGGGGACAGATGAACACTGAAGCTTTCTTT. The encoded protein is CAISGGQMNTEAFF.

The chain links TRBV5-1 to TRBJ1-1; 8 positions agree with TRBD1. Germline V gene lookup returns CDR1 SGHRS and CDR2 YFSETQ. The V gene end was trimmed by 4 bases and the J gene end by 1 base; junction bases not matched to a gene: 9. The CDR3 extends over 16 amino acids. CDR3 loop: CASSPVQGAGNTEAFF. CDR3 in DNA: TGCGCCAGCAGCCCCGTCCAGGGGGCGGGGAACACTGAAGCTTTCTTT.

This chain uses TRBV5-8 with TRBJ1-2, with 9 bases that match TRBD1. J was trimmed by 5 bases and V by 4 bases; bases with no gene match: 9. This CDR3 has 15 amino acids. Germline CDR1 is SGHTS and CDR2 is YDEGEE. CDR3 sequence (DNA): TGTGCCAGCAGCACGGGGACAGGGCTCCCTTATGGCTACACCTTC. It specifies CASSTGTGLPYGYTF.